Each of the 24 T cell receptor beta chains below was sequenced from the same sample in a study of blood T cell repertoires in COVID-19. Sequencing used immunoSEQ multiplex PCR; TCRdb keeps in-frame clones, though not all of them. Counted here are some 120,000 clones, under 85% occurring once; the ten biggest clones make up 10% to 15%. Sequencing was performed on peripheral blood. The receptors originated from a woman aged 60-75 years with acute or convalescent COVID-19.

J is TRBJ1-2 and V is TRBV7-9, with D possibly TRBD1 on 6 matching bases. The CDR3 totals 13 residues. V lost 5 bases and J 8 bases, leaving 15 bases between the germline ends. CDR1 is SEHNR and CDR2 is FQNEAQ in the germline V gene (reference sequence). The CDR3 protein is CASSPFTGKGYTF. CDR3 DNA: TGTGCCAGCAGCCCTTTCACAGGGAAGGGCTACACCTTC.

The V gene is TRBV18, the J gene TRBJ1-4, with D possibly TRBD1 on 6 matching bases. The CDR3 is made up of 15 amino acids. Germline assignment: CDR1 KGHSH and CDR2 LQKENI. The ends were cut back, 1 base at V and 6 bases at J, with 12 bases in the middle. The CDR3 region has the DNA TGTGCCAGCTCACCACTACTGGGGGCGGATGAAAAACTGTTTTTT. Amino acid sequence: CASSPLLGADEKLFF.

The chain couples TRBV18 to TRBJ2-5; unclear D gene. The CDR3 runs 13 residues. V lost 3 bases and J lost 2, with 7 bases in between. CDR1 is KGHSH and CDR2 is LQKENI in the germline V gene. The CDR3 nucleotides read TGTGCCAGCTCACCCGGGTTACAAGAGACCCAGTACTTC. Protein: CASSPGLQETQYF.

This clone came up a few times. The chain carries TRBV6-6 and TRBJ1-6, with a weak D call TRBD1 (5 bases). The germline V gene has CDR1 MNHNY and CDR2 SVGAGI (reference sequence). V shed 2 bases and J shed 10 bases, with 15 bases lying between them. CDR3 length equals 15 residues. CDR3 protein: CASSYLEGWGSPLHF. The CDR3 nucleotides read TGTGCCAGCAGTTACCTGGAGGGCTGGGGCTCACCCCTCCACTTT.

V is TRBV30 and J is TRBJ1-2, with D possibly matching TRBD1 (6 bases). The ends were cut back, 1 base at V and 6 bases at J, with 15 bases in the middle. The CDR3 has 14 residues. Per the germline V gene, CDR1 is GTSNPN and CDR2 is SVGIG (reference sequence). CDR3 sequence reads: CAWSGKGPGDGYTF. For the CDR3, the DNA is TGTGCCTGGAGTGGAAAGGGGCCAGGGGATGGCTACACCTTC. The variable domain in full, completed from reference TRBV30 and TRBJ1-2, reads SQTIHQWPATLVQPVGSPLSLECTVEGTSNPNLYWYRQAAGRGLQLLFYSVGIGQISSEVPQNLSASRPQDRQFILSSKKLLLSDSGFYLCAWSGKGPGDGYTFGSGTRLTVV.

Remarks on this clone: One junction end does not reproduce the germline sequence, and a read error may be involved. The V and J genes are TRBV10-1 and TRBJ1-6, with 9 positions matching TRBD1. The length of the CDR3 is 14 residues. CDR1 and CDR2 from the germline V gene are WNHNN and SYGVQD (reference sequence). The CDR3 spells CASSPGTGNSALHF. Here the CDR3 DNA reads TGCGCCAGCTCCCCCGGGACAGGGAATTCAGCCCTCCACTTT.

This sequence joins TRBV6-4 and TRBJ1-2; tentatively, D is TRBD1 (5 bases). Between the trimmed V and J ends, which lost 4 bases and 9 bases, there was a span of 15 bases. Germline V gene lookup returns CDR1 MRHNA and CDR2 SNTAGT. This CDR3 comprises 13 residues. CDR3 DNA sequence: TGTGCCAGCAGTGGCGGCCCCCAGGGATGCTACACCTTC. Protein sequence: CASSGGPQGCYTF.

This chain connects TRBV5-1 to TRBJ1-1, with D possibly being TRBD1 (5 bases). Per the germline V gene, CDR1 is SGHRS and CDR2 is YFSETQ. The CDR3 is made up of 13 amino acids. Between the trimmed V and J ends, which lost 4 bases and 3 bases, there was a span of 10 bases. The CDR3 loop reads CASSTLTDTEAFF. CDR3 in DNA: TGCGCCAGCAGCACTTTGACAGACACTGAAGCTTTCTTT. Full variable domain (outside the CDR3, taken from reference TRBV5-1 and TRBJ1-1): KAGVTQTPRYLIKTRGQQVTLSCSPISGHRSVSWYQQTPGQGLQFLFEYFSETQRNKGNFPGRFSGRQFSNSRSEMNVSTLELGDSALYLCASSTLTDTEAFFGQGTRLTVV.

The chain joins TRBV19 to TRBJ1-5, with D possibly matching TRBD1 (6 bases). The germline V gene has CDR1 LNHDA and CDR2 SQIVND (reference sequence). V lost 5 bases, J lost 6 bases, and 14 bases lay in between. The CDR3 is made up of 14 amino acids. The chain's CDR3 is CASSSGQLVQPQHF. DNA of the CDR3: TGTGCCAGTAGTTCCGGACAGCTTGTTCAGCCCCAGCATTTT.

J is TRBJ2-3 and V is TRBV9, with 7 bases identical to TRBD2. Germline CDR1 reads SGDLS; CDR2 reads YYNGEE. The CDR3 has 16 amino acids. Trimming removed 0 bases from V and 6 bases from J; junction bases left unmatched: 10. CDR3 loop: CASSVASTLGGDTQYF. As DNA, the CDR3 is TGTGCCAGCAGCGTAGCTTCTACTCTCGGGGGGGATACGCAGTATTTT.

This clone is a singleton in its sample. This chain uses TRBV5-8 with TRBJ1-2; 8 bases line up with TRBD1. The trim removed 2 bases at V and 8 bases at J, leaving 11 bases unmatched. Germline CDR1 and CDR2: SGHTS and YDEGEE. This CDR3 contains 15 residues. This chain's CDR3 is CASSFTKTGADGYTF. DNA for the CDR3: TGTGCCAGCAGCTTCACCAAGACAGGGGCGGACGGCTACACCTTC.

The chain recombines TRBV12-3 or TRBV12-4 with TRBJ1-1; D gene ambiguous. This CDR3 has 13 residues. V shed 5 bases and J shed 0 bases, with 7 bases lying between them. The CDR3: CASSERVNTEAFF. The CDR3 nucleotides are TGTGCCAGCAGTGAACGGGTGAACACTGAAGCTTTCTTT.

This clone was seen a single time. The chain uses TRBV12-5 and TRBJ1-3; D is ambiguous. V was trimmed by 0 bases and J by 0 bases, leaving 9 bases between them. The germline V gene encodes CDR1 LGHNT and CDR2 FRNRAP. The length of the CDR3 is 16 residues. In nucleotides, the CDR3 is TGTGCTAGTGGTTTGGTGGTGGCCCGCTCTGGAAACACCATATATTTT. This gives the protein CASGLVVARSGNTIYF. Drawing the rest from reference TRBV12-5 and TRBJ1-3, the complete variable domain is DARVTQTPRHKVTEMGQEVTMRCQPILGHNTVFWYRQTMMQGLELLAYFRNRAPLDDSGMPKDRFSAEMPDATLATLKIQPSEPRDSAVYFCASGLVVARSGNTIYFGEGSWLTVV.

V is TRBV19 and J is TRBJ2-5; 8 bases are a match to TRBD1. CDR3 length equals 15 residues. The V gene end was trimmed by 8 bases and the J gene end by 5 bases; junction bases not matched to a gene: 13. Germline-derived CDR1 and CDR2 are LNHDA and SQIVND (reference sequence). The CDR3 protein is CASRVGQGSSETQYF. DNA for the CDR3: TGTGCCAGTCGTGTCGGACAGGGAAGTTCGGAGACCCAGTACTTC.

The J gene is TRBJ1-1, the V gene TRBV19; 7 nucleotides align to TRBD1. This CDR3 has 14 residues. Germline CDR1 reads LNHDA; CDR2 reads SQIVND (reference sequence). Unmatched junction bases numbered 8, after V lost 9 bases and J lost 1 base. Written as DNA, the CDR3 is TGTGCCAGGAAGACAGGGAACGGGAACACTGAAGCTTTCTTT. Translation: CARKTGNGNTEAFF.

The J gene is TRBJ1-2, the V gene TRBV28; D unclear. The CDR3 totals 13 residues. With 6 bases removed from V and 4 bases from J, the gap between germline ends came to 12 bases. Germline CDR1 is MDHEN and CDR2 is SYDVKM. The DNA of the CDR3 is TGTGCCAGCAGCACGCGATACCCCTATGGCTACACCTTC. Protein sequence: CASSTRYPYGYTF.

This rearrangement joins TRBV29-1 to TRBJ2-6, with a tentative D call TRBD2 (7 bases). The CDR3 is 15 residues long. Germline values: CDR1 SQVTM, CDR2 ANQGSEA. The germline V and J ends were trimmed by 4 bases and 2 bases, with 12 bases remaining between them. CDR3 in amino acids: CSVVGGRAGANVLTF. For the CDR3, the DNA is TGCAGCGTTGTCGGGGGGCGCGCTGGGGCCAACGTCCTGACTTTC.

CDR3 residues: CASSYRTEVGYTF. CDR3 nucleotides: TGTGCCAGCAGTTACCGGACAGAGGTTGGCTACACCTTC. This sequence joins TRBV6-6 and TRBJ1-2; possible D gene TRBD1, 6 bases. The V and J ends lost 2 bases and 7 bases respectively, with 11 bases between them. The CDR3 contains 13 residues. Germline loops: CDR1 MNHNY, CDR2 SVGAGI (reference sequence).

The chain carries TRBV9 and TRBJ2-1; weak D call: TRBD2 (5 bases). Germline lookup yields CDR1 SGDLS and CDR2 YYNGEE. The CDR3 extends over 16 amino acids. The V end was cut by 0 bases, the J end by 5 bases, with 15 bases between. The CDR3 DNA reads TGTGCCAGCAGCGTAGCTTTGGACTCTTATGACAATGAGCAGTTCTTC. It specifies CASSVALDSYDNEQFF.

This clone has a single count. V usage is TRBV7-9 and J usage is TRBJ2-2; D unresolved. The CDR3 runs to 15 residues. Trimming shortened V by 7 bases and J by 0 bases, and 12 bases separated the two germline ends. Germline V gene data show CDR1 as SEHNR and CDR2 as FQNEAQ (reference sequence). The CDR3 DNA reads as TGTGCCAGCAAGAAAGAGATCCCGAACACCGGGGAGCTGTTTTTT. Its translation: CASKKEIPNTGELFF.

The V gene is TRBV30, the J gene TRBJ1-5, with 9 nucleotides matching TRBD1. CDR1 is GTSNPN, CDR2 SVGIG, per germline (reference sequence). The CDR3 runs 14 residues. V shed 5 bases, J shed 4 bases, and the junction held 6 bases outside the gene matches. CDR3 sequence reads: CAWEAGQGNQPQHF. The CDR3 DNA reads as TGTGCCTGGGAAGCGGGACAGGGAAATCAGCCCCAGCATTTT.

This chain joins TRBV2 and TRBJ1-6; TRBD1 matches 8 bases. The CDR3 contains 13 residues. Per germline, CDR1 SNHLY and CDR2 FYNNEI. The J segment lost 11 bases and the V segment lost 1 base, leaving 1 base of the junction unmatched. In nucleotides, the CDR3 is TGTGCCAGCAGTGAAGGGACAGGGACACCCCTCCACTTT. This codes for CASSEGTGTPLHF.

The V gene is TRBV2, the J gene TRBJ1-1; D may be TRBD1 (6 bases). V lost 3 bases and J 9 bases, leaving 11 bases between the germline ends. This CDR3 has 12 amino acids. Germline V gene lookup returns CDR1 SNHLY and CDR2 FYNNEI. CDR3 region: CASSDGDIQAFF. DNA of the CDR3: TGTGCCAGCAGTGACGGGGACATCCAAGCTTTCTTT.

This clone was observed a few times. The chain links TRBV6-1 to TRBJ1-6; no firm D call. The CDR3 length is 15 residues. The V and J ends lost 2 bases and 3 bases respectively, with 8 bases between them. Germline lookup yields CDR1 MNHNS and CDR2 SASEGT. CDR3 loop: CASSEITVYNSPLHF. CDR3 DNA sequence: TGTGCCAGCAGTGAAATAACAGTCTATAATTCACCCCTCCACTTT.